One TCR beta chain is described in this entry. Germline V CDR1 and CDR2: MNHEY, SVGAGI. V dropped 2 bases and J dropped 6 bases, with 5 bases sitting between them. CDR3 size: 12 residues. The data are from a study of cytomegalovirus exposure and HLA in healthy donors. PCR primers comprised 60 Vbeta and 13 Jbeta primers. The assay was immunoSEQ multiplex PCR, and TCRdb's table has in-frame clones only and misses some. The sample records some 90,000 clones, roughly 74% being singletons. This TCR derives from a woman aged 70-85 years in good health and CMV-seropositive. The source material was PBMCs. The gene calls are TRBV6-5 and TRBJ1-5; no clear D gene. The CDR3 region has the DNA TGTGCCAGCAGTTACGGCGGTCAGCCCCAGCATTTT. It specifies CASSYGGQPQHF.